This entry is about one T cell receptor (beta chain). Its target is not known. The PCR employed 60 Vbeta primers together with 13 Jbeta primers. Clones were sequenced by immunoSEQ multiplex PCR, and TCRdb holds only the in-frame ones, with some missing. Of 150,000 to 200,000 clones detected, around 80% appear once; the ten largest clones hold less than 2%. The data originate from a study of cytomegalovirus exposure and HLA in healthy donors. Study at large: In an early release, HLA-typed donors contributed approximately 82 million unique TCR sequences.

Findings and caveats of the study: Usually a TCR sequence was rare, but some public TCRs were found in many donors. Sequencing likely generated an artifact that appeared as a cluster of highly shared sequence variants.

Sequenced: PBMCs. The TCR originated in a man younger than 35 in good health and CMV-seronegative.

CDR3 coding DNA: TGTGCCAGCAGCTTGGGACAGGGGATCCAAGAGACCCAGTACTTC. Amino acids: CASSLGQGIQETQYF. The J gene is TRBJ2-5, the V gene TRBV5-5, with 8 bases identical to TRBD1. Germline lookup yields CDR1 SGHKS and CDR2 YYEKEE (reference sequence). This CDR3 contains 15 residues. The V and J ends lost 0 bases and 1 base, in that order; junction bases with no gene match: 2.